The clone carrying this T cell receptor (beta chain) was found a few times. The record originates from a study of blood T cell repertoires in COVID-19. In the study's own analysis: Using reference gene primer amplification, nucleated cell counts were estimated. The method was immunoSEQ multiplex PCR; TCRdb's version includes in-frame clones alone and lacks a portion of them. V and J calls and clone size come straight from that table; D and trimming were deduced from the DNA. The sample carries about 64,000 clones, roughly 88% recorded once. This CDR3 has 15 residues. Per the germline V gene, CDR1 is SGHKS and CDR2 is YYEKEE (reference sequence). The ends were cut back, 4 bases at V and 3 bases at J, with 16 bases in the middle.

This chain uses TRBV5-5 with TRBJ2-5; D perhaps matches TRBD2 (6 bases). The sequence derives from a man between 70 and 80 years old with acute or convalescent COVID-19. Sequenced input: peripheral blood. The DNA of the CDR3 is TGTGCCAGCAGCCCGGGACTCGACTACGAAGAGACCCAGTACTTC. Protein product: CASSPGLDYEETQYF.